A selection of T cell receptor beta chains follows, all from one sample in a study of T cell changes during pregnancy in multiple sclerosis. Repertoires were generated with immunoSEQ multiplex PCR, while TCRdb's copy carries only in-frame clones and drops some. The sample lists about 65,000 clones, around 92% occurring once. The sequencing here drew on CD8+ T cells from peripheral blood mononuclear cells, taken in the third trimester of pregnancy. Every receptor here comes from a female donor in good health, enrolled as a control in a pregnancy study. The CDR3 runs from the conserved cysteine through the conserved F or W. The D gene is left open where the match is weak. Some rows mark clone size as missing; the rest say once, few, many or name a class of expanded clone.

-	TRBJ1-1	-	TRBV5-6	CASSSDWNTEAFF	TGTGCCAGCAGCAGCGACTGGAACACTGAAGCTTTCTTT
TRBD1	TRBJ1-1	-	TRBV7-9	CAAVVSAGTGGTEAFF	TGTGCCGCAGTAGTGTCCGCGGGGACAGGGGGCACTGAAGCTTTCTTT
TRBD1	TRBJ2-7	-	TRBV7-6	CASSELSTGSSYEQYF	TGTGCCAGCAGTGAACTTTCGACAGGGTCCTCCTACGAGCAGTACTTC
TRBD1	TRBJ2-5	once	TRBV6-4	CASSDSPGTGQETQYF	TGTGCCAGCAGTGACAGCCCAGGGACAGGCCAAGAGACCCAGTACTTC
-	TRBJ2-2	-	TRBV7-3	CASSSGDTGELFF	TGTGCCAGCAGCTCGGGGGACACCGGGGAGCTGTTTTTT
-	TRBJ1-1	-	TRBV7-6	CASSLRPGDTEAFF	TGTGCCAGCAGCTTACGACCGGGGGACACTGAAGCTTTCTTT
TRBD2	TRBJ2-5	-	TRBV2	CASSGGDPGGETQYF	TGTGCCAGCAGTGGTGGCGACCCCGGGGGGGAGACCCAGTACTTC
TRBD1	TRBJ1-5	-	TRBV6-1	CASSGPTGDGAQPQHF	TGTGCCAGCAGTGGCCCAACAGGGGATGGGGCTCAGCCCCAGCATTTT
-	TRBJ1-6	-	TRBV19	CASNKSHGGNSPLHF	TGTGCCAGCAATAAAAGTCACGGGGGGAACTCACCCCTCCACTTT
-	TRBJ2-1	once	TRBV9	CASSVVGRGGHEQFF	TGTGCCAGCAGCGTAGTGGGCAGGGGAGGGCATGAGCAGTTCTTC
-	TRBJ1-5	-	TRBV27	CASSLGVPARAGQPQHF	TGTGCCAGCAGTTTAGGAGTACCCGCCAGGGCGGGACAGCCCCAGCATTTT
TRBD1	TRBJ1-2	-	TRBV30	CACATPGTGLGYGYTF	TGTGCCTGTGCAACCCCCGGGACAGGTTTAGGGTATGGCTACACCTTC
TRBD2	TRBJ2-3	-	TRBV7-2	CASSLTPAGVPDTQYF	TGTGCCAGCAGCTTAACCCCAGCGGGGGTACCAGATACGCAGTATTTT
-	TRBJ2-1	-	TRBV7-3	CASSLGQVGWNEQFF	TGTGCCAGCAGCTTGGGCCAGGTGGGTTGGAATGAGCAGTTCTTC
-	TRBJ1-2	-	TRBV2	CASSESSRGSYGYTF	TGTGCCAGCAGTGAATCATCACGGGGGAGCTATGGCTACACCTTC
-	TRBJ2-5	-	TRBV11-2	CASSPGTTEETQYF	TGTGCCAGCAGCCCCGGGACAACCGAAGAGACCCAGTACTTC
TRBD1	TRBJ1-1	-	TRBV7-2	CASIRQGWTEAFF	TGTGCCAGCATCCGACAGGGTTGGACTGAAGCTTTCTTT
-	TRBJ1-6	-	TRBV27	CASSGGPNSPLHF	TGTGCCAGCTCCGGGGGGCCTAATTCACCCCTCCACTTT
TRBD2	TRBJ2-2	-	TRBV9	CASSIGLAGNTGELFF	TGTGCCAGCAGCATCGGACTAGCGGGTAACACCGGGGAGCTGTTTTTT
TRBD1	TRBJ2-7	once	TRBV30	CAWSPTGDEQYF	TGTGCCTGGAGTCCGACAGGGGACGAGCAGTACTTC
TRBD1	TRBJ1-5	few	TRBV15	CATSKDRDNQPQHF	TGTGCCACCAGCAAGGACAGGGACAATCAGCCCCAGCATTTT
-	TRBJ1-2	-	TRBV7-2	CASSLVGGGYTF	TGTGCCAGCAGCTTAGTCGGAGGGGGCTACACCTTC
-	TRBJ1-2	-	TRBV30	CAWMEGQGGGGYTF	TGTGCCTGGATGGAGGGGCAGGGAGGGGGTGGCTACACCTTC
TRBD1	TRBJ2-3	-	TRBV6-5	CASKGQGLYTDTQYF	TGTGCCAGTAAGGGACAGGGCCTATACACAGATACGCAGTATTTT
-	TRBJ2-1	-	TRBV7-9	CASSPRLNEQFF	TGTGCCAGCAGCCCCCGTTTAAATGAGCAGTTCTTC
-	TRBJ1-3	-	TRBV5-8	CASSLSGNTIYF	TGTGCCAGCAGCCTCTCTGGAAACACCATATATTTT
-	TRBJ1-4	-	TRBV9	CASSATGTPIEKLFF	TGTGCCAGCAGCGCGACCGGGACACCTATAGAAAAACTGTTTTTT
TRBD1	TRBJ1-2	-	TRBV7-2	CASSLTGYGYTF	TGTGCCAGCAGCTTGACAGGGTATGGCTACACCTTC
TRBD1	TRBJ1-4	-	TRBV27	CASSQGDEKLFF	TGTGCCAGCAGTCAGGGGGATGAAAAACTGTTTTTT
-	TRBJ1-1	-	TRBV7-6	CASSSPGRTEAFF	TGTGCCAGCAGTTCCCCGGGAAGGACTGAAGCTTTCTTT
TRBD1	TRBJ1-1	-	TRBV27	CASSAGGTEAFF	TGTGCCAGCAGTGCAGGGGGCACTGAAGCTTTCTTT
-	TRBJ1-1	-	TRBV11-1	CASSLTVVQPEAFF	TGTGCCAGCAGCTTAACCGTGGTACAGCCAGAAGCTTTCTTT
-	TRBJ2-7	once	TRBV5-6	CASSSEGWQATYEQYF	TGTGCCAGCAGCTCCGAGGGTTGGCAGGCGACCTACGAGCAGTACTTC
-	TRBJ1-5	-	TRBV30	CAWSVLGGTEPQHF	TGTGCCTGGAGTGTACTTGGAGGGACCGAGCCCCAGCATTTT
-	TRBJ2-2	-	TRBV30	CAWKGPGTGELFF	TGTGCCTGGAAAGGCCCGGGCACCGGGGAGCTGTTTTTT
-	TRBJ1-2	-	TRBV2	CASRDPTGGGYTF	TGTGCCAGCCGGGACCCCACCGGGGGTGGCTACACCTTC
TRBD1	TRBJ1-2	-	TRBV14	CASSQYRGQGYGYTF	TGTGCCAGCAGCCAATACAGGGGGCAAGGCTATGGCTACACCTTC
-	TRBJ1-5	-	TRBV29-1	CSVETGYDQPQHF	TGCAGCGTTGAAACCGGTTATGATCAGCCCCAGCATTTT
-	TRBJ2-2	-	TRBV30	CAWSSPSYSGELFF	TGTGCCTGGAGTAGCCCATCGTATAGCGGGGAGCTGTTTTTT
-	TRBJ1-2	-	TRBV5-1	CASSLVKGKDGYTF	TGCGCCAGCAGCTTGGTTAAGGGGAAGGATGGCTACACCTTC
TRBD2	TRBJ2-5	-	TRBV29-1	CSVVAGEETRYF	TGCAGCGTTGTGGCGGGGGAAGAGACCCGGTACTTC
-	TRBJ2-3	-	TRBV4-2	CASSQSGKTQYF	TGTGCCAGCAGCCAATCGGGGAAGACGCAGTATTTT
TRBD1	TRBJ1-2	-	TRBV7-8	CASSLEAGGVYGYTF	TGTGCCAGCAGCTTAGAGGCAGGGGGTGTCTATGGCTACACCTTC
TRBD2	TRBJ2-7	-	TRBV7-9	CASSLVGEGYEQYF	TGTGCCAGCAGCTTAGTAGGGGAGGGCTACGAGCAGTACTTC
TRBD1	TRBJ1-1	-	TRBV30	CAWSTGTGGTEAFF	TGTGCCTGGAGTACCGGGACAGGGGGCACTGAAGCTTTCTTT
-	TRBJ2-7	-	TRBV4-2	CASSPPWTPYEQYF	TGTGCCAGCAGCCCTCCATGGACACCCTACGAGCAGTACTTC
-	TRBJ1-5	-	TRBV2	CASSGREYSNQPQHF	TGTGCCAGCAGCGGTCGGGAATATAGCAATCAGCCCCAGCATTTT
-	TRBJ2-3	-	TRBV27	CASSLGSYTDTQYF	TGTGCCAGCAGTTTAGGCAGTTACACAGATACGCAGTATTTT
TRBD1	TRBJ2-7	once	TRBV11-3	CASSIPGQGPTYEQYF	TGTGCCAGCAGCATCCCGGGACAGGGACCAACCTACGAGCAGTACTTC
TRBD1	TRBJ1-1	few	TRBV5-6	CASSQTGTYTEAFF	TGTGCCAGCAGCCAGACAGGGACCTACACTGAAGCTTTCTTT
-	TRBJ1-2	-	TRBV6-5	CASTPQEGITYGYTF	TGTGCCAGCACCCCCCAAGAGGGCATCACCTATGGCTACACCTTC
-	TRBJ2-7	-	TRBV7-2	CASSLGDSEQYF	TGTGCCAGCAGCTTAGGTGACTCCGAGCAGTACTTC
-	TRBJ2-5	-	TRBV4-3	CASSLGGFQETQYF	TGCGCCAGCAGCCTCGGAGGGTTTCAAGAGACCCAGTACTTC
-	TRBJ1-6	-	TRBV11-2	CASSSLRSVRGSPLHF	TGTGCCAGCAGCTCTCTCCGCAGCGTCCGGGGTTCACCCCTCCACTTT
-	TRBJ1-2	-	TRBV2	CASSGRSEGANYGYTF	TGTGCCAGCAGTGGTAGGAGTGAGGGTGCTAACTATGGCTACACCTTC
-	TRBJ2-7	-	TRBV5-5	CASSSSGTPTNEQYF	TGTGCCAGCAGCTCGTCCGGGACACCAACCAACGAGCAGTACTTC
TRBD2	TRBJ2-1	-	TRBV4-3	CASSQDRTSGGLNEQFF	TGCGCCAGCAGCCAAGACAGGACTAGCGGGGGGCTCAATGAGCAGTTCTTC
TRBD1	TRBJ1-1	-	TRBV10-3	CAIRGQFPEAFF	TGTGCCATCAGGGGACAGTTCCCTGAAGCTTTCTTT
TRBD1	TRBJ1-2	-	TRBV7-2	CASSLGQGDGYTF	TGTGCCAGCAGCTTAGGACAGGGAGATGGCTACACCTTC